Ten or more counts support the clone carrying this TCR beta chain. Germline CDR1 SGHAT, CDR2 FQNNGV. V was pared by 0 bases and J by 8 bases, with 1 base between. The CDR3 covers 11 residues. This specimen belongs to a study of T cells in Graves' hyperthyroidism and ophthalmopathy. Researchers took RNA transcripts and amplified the TCR beta CDR3 regions from them. First-round RT-PCR with HTBI primers amplified the TCR CDR3 region. TCRdb independently ran MiXCR on the multiplex PCR reads; one entry per CDR3 protein. The repertoire holds about 700,000 distinct CDR3 sequences, 14% seen once, with roughly 10% in the top ten.

Sequencing was done on a sample of blood. This receptor was taken from a woman under 30 with Graves' hyperthyroidism. The rearrangement joins TRBV11-2 to TRBJ1-4; D gene unclear. The CDR3 region is CASSLDEKLFF. As DNA, the CDR3 is TGTGCCAGCAGCTTAGACGAAAAACTGTTTTTT.